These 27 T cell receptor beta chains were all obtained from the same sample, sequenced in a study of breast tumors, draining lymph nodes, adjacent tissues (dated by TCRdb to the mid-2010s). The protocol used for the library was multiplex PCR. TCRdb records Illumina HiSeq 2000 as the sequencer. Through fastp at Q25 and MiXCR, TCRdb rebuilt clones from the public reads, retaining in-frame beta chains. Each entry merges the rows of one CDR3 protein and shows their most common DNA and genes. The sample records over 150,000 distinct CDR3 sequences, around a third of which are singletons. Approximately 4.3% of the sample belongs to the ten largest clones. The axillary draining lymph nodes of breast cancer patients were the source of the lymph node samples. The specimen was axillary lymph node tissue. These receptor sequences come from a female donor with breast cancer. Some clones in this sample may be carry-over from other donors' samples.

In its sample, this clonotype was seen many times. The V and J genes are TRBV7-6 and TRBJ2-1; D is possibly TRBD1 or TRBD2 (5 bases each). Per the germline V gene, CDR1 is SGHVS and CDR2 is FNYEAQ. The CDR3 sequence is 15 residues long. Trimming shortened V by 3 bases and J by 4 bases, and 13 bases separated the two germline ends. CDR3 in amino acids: CASSFSGPPYNEQFF. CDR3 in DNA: TGTGCCAGCAGCTTTTCGGGGCCCCCTTACAATGAGCAGTTCTTC. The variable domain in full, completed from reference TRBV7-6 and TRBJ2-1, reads GAGVSQSPRYKVTKRGQDVALRCDPISGHVSLYWYRQALGQGPEFLTYFNYEAQQDKSGLPNDRFSAERPEGSISTLTIQRTEQRDSAMYRCASSFSGPPYNEQFFGPGTRLTVL.

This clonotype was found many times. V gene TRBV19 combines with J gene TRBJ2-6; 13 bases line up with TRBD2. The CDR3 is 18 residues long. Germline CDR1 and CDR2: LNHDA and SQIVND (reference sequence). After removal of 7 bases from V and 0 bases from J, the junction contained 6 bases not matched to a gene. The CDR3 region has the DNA TGTGCCAGTATACGGACTAGCGGGGGCCCCTCTGGGGCCAACGTCCTGACTTTC. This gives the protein CASIRTSGGPSGANVLTF. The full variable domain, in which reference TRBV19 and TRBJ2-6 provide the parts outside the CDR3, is DGGITQSPKYLFRKEGQNVTLSCEQNLNHDAMYWYRQDPGQGLRLIYYSQIVNDFQKGDIAEGYSVSREKKESFPLTVTSAQKNPTAFYLCASIRTSGGPSGANVLTFGAGSRLTVL.

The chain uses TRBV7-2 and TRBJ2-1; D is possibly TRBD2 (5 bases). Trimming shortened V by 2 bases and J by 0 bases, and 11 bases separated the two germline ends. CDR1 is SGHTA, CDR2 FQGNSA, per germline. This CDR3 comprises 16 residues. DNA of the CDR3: TGTGCCAGCAGCTTACAGCCTAGCAGCTCCTACAATGAGCAGTTCTTC. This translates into CASSLQPSSSYNEQFF.

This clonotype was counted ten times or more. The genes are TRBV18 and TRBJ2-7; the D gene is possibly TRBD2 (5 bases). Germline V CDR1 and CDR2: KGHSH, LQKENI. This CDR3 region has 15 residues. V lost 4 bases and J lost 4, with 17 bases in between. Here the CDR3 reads CASSQTAAGVYEQYF. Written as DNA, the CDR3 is TGTGCCAGCTCACAAACAGCGGCCGGGGTATACGAGCAGTACTTC.

The CDR3 loop is CATVDRGLTEAFF. Written as DNA, the CDR3 is TGTGCCACCGTGGACAGGGGGCTCACTGAAGCTTTCTTT. V is TRBV15 and J is TRBJ1-1; 11 bases are shared with TRBD1. Germline V lookup: CDR1 LNHNV, CDR2 YYDKDF (reference sequence). After removal of 8 bases from V and 4 bases from J, the junction contained 3 bases not matched to a gene. This CDR3 region has 13 residues.

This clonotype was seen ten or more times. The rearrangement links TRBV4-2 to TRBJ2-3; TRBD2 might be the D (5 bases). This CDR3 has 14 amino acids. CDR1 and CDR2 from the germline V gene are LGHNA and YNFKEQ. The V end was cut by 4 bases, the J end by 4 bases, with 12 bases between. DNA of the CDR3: TGTGCCAGCAGCCCAGGACTCGGGGCAGATACGCAGTATTTT. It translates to CASSPGLGADTQYF.

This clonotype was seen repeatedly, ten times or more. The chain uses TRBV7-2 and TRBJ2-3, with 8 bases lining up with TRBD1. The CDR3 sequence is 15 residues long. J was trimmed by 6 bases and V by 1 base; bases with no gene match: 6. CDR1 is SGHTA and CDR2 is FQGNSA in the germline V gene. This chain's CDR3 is CASSLGDRSHDTQYF. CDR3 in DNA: TGTGCCAGCAGCTTAGGGGACAGGTCCCATGATACGCAGTATTTT.

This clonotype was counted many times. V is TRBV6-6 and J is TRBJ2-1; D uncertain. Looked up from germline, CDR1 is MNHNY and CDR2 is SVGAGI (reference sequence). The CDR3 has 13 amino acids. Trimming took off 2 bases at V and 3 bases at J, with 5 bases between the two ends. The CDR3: CASSYDGYNEQFF. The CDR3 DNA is TGTGCCAGCAGTTACGACGGCTACAATGAGCAGTTCTTC.

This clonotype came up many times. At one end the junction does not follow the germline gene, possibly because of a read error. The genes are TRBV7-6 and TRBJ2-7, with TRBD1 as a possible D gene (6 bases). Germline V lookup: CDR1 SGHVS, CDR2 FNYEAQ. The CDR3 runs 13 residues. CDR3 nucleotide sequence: TGTACCAGCAGCTCGGGACATCCTCTCGAGCAGTACTTC. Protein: CTSSSGHPLEQYF.

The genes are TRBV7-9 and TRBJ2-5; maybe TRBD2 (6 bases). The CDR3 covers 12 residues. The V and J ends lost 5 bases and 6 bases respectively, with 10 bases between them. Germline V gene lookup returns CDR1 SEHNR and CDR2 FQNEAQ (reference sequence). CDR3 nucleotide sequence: TGTGCCAGCAGCGGACTAATGAAGACCCAGTACTTC. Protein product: CASSGLMKTQYF.

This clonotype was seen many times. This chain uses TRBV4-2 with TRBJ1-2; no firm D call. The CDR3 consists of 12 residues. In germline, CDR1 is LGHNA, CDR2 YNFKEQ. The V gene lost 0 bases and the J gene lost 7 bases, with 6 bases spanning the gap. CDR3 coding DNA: TGTGCCAGCAGCCAAGATTCCGTTGGCTACACCTTC. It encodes CASSQDSVGYTF.

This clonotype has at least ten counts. The chain's CDR3 is CASSIGLAEAYEQYF. The CDR3 DNA is TGTGCCAGTAGTATAGGTCTAGCGGAAGCCTACGAGCAGTACTTC. The J gene is TRBJ2-7, the V gene TRBV19; 7 bases are a match to TRBD2. The CDR3 loop spans 15 amino acids. From germline, CDR1 is LNHDA and CDR2 SQIVND (reference sequence). The V segment lost 1 base and the J segment 2 bases; nucleotides outside the gene matches: 5. Looking up the rest from reference TRBV19 and TRBJ2-7 gives the full variable domain: DGGITQSPKYLFRKEGQNVTLSCEQNLNHDAMYWYRQDPGQGLRLIYYSQIVNDFQKGDIAEGYSVSREKKESFPLTVTSAQKNPTAFYLCASSIGLAEAYEQYFGPGTRLTVT.

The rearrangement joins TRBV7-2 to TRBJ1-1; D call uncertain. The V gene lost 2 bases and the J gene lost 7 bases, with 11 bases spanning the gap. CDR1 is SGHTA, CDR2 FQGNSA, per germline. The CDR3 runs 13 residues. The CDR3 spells CASSLRPESEAFF. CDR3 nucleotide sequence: TGTGCCAGCAGCTTACGACCAGAGAGTGAAGCTTTCTTT.

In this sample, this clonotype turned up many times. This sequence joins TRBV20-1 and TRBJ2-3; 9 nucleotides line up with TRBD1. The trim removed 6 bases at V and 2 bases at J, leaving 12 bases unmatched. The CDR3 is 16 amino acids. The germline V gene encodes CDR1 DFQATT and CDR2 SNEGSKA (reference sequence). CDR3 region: CSAEEGTGRDTDTQYF. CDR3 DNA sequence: TGCAGTGCAGAGGAGGGGACAGGGAGGGACACAGATACGCAGTATTTT.

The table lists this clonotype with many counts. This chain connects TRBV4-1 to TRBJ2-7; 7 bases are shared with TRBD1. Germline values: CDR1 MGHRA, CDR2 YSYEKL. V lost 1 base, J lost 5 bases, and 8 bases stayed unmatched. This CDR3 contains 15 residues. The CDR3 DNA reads TGCGCCAGCAGCCAAGGCCCGGGCAGGGGGAACGAGCAGTACTTC. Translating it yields CASSQGPGRGNEQYF.

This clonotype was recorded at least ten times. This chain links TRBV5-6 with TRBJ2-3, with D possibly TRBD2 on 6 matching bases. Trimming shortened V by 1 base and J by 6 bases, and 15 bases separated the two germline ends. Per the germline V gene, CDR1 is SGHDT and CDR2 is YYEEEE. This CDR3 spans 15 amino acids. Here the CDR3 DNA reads TGTGCCAGCAGCTTGAATCTCGGGGGAGAGGATACGCAGTATTTT. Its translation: CASSLNLGGEDTQYF.

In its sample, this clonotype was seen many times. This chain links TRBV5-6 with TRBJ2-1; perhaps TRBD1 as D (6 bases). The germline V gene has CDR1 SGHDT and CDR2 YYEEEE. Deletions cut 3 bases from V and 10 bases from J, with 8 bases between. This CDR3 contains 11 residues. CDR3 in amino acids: CASSSGTEQFF. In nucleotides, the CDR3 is TGTGCCAGCAGCTCCGGGACAGAGCAGTTCTTC. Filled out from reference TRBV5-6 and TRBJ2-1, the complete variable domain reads DAGVTQSPTHLIKTRGQQVTLRCSPKSGHDTVSWYQQALGQGPQFIFQYYEEEERQRGNFPDRFSGHQFPNYSSELNVNALLLGDSALYLCASSSGTEQFFGPGTRLTVL.

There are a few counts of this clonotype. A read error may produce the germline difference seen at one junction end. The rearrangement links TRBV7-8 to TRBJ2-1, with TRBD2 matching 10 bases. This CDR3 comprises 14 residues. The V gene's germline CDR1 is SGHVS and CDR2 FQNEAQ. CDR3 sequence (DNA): TGTGCCAGCAGGGGGAGCGGGAGGGCCGGTGAGCAGTCCTTC. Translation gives CASRGSGRAGEQSF.

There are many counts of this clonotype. This CDR3 is CASSLDTEFIYLPYSNQPQHF. In nucleotides, the CDR3 is TGTGCCAGCAGCTTAGATACAGAGTTCATCTATCTACCCTATAGCAATCAGCCCCAGCATTTT. The V and J genes are TRBV11-3 and TRBJ1-5; D remains ambiguous. V lost 0 bases, J lost 0 bases, and 24 bases lay in between. This CDR3 is 21 amino acids long. Germline CDR1 is SGHNT and CDR2 is YENEEA.

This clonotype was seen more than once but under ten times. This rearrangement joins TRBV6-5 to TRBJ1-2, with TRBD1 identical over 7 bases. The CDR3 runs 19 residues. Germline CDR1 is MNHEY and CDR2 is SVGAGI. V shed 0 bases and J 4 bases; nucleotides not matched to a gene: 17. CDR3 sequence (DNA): TGTGCCAGCAGTTACTCGAAGGGGGCCCTCGTCGGGGAAGTCTATGGCTACACCTTC. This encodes CASSYSKGALVGEVYGYTF.

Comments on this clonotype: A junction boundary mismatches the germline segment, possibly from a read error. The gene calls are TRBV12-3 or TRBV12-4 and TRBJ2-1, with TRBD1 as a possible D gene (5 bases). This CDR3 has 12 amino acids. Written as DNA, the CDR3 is TGTGCCAGCAGCTCTACAGGCAATGGGCAGTTCTTC. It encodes CASSSTGNGQFF.

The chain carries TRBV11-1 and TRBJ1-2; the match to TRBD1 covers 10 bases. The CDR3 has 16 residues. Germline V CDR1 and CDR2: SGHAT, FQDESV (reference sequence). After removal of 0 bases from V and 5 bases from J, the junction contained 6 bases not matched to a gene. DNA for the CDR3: TGTGCCAGCAGCTTAGCCGGGACAGGGGAGGAATATGGCTACACCTTC. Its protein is CASSLAGTGEEYGYTF.

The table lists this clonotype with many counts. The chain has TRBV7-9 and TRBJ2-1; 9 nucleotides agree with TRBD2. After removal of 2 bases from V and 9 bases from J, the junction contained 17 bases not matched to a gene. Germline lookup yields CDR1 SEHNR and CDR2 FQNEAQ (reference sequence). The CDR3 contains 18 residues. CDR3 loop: CASSLNVVGGGALVEQFF. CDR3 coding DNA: TGTGCCAGCAGCTTAAATGTTGTGGGCGGGGGGGCCTTGGTTGAGCAGTTCTTC.

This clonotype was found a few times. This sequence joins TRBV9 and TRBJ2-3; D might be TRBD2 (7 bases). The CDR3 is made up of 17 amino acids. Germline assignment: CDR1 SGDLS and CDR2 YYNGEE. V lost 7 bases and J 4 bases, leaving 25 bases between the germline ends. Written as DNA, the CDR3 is TGTGCCAGCTCACCACGACGGGGGAGGGGGGGAGCAGATACGCAGTATTTT. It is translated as CASSPRRGRGGADTQYF.

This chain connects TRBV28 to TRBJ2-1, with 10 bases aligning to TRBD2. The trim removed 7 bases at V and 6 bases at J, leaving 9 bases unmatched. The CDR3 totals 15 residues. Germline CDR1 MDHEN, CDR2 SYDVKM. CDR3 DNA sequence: TGTGCCAGCACCTTAAGCGGGGGGGCCAGCAATGAGCAGTTCTTC. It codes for CASTLSGGASNEQFF.

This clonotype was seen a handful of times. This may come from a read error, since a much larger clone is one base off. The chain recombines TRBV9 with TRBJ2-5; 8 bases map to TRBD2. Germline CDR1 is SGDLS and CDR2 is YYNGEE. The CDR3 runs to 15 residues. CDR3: CASSAHRGGQETPYF. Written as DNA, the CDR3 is TGTGCCAGCAGCGCCCACCGGGGGGGCCAAGAGACCCCGTACTTC.

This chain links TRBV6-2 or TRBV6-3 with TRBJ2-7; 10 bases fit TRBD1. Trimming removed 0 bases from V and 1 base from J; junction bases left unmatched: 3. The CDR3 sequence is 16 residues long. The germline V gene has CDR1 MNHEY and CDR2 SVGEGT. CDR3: CASSYSGTGESYEQYF. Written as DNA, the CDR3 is TGTGCCAGCAGTTACTCCGGGACAGGGGAATCCTACGAGCAGTACTTC.